This T cell receptor (beta chain) was obtained from a study of OX40 agonist ivuxolimab in advanced cancers. Per the germline V gene, CDR1 is MNHNY and CDR2 is SVGAGI (reference sequence). Trimming took off 0 bases at V and 2 bases at J, with 13 bases between the two ends. This CDR3 has 16 amino acids. TCRdb's table, derived via immunoSEQ multiplex PCR, lists solely in-frame clones and lacks some. Of approximately 67,000 clones in the sample, about 90% were seen once. The chain recombines TRBV6-6 with TRBJ1-2; no clear D gene. This sample comprised CD4+ or CD8+ T cells sorted from blood, obtained in a trial of the OX40 agonist ivuxolimab. The sequence was collected from an adult with an advanced solid tumor such as melanoma, head and neck, liver or kidney cancer. The CDR3 sequence is CASSYSLIAANYGYTF. The CDR3 DNA is TGTGCCAGCAGTTACTCATTAATCGCGGCAAACTATGGCTACACCTTC.